The present T cell receptor (beta chain) was sequenced within a study of blood T cell repertoires in COVID-19. Overall study context: Both acute and convalescent COVID-19 samples were obtained from the United States, Italy and Spain. Nucleic acid was either cDNA or gDNA, and it came from T cells, B-cell-depleted T cells, or PBMCs.

This clone occurred once. Authors' methods: Estimated nucleated cell counts came from reference gene primer amplification. TCRdb keeps only in-frame clones here, not all; method: immunoSEQ multiplex PCR. The D gene and trimming were derived from the DNA, and the V and J assignments and clone size from that table. The sample yields about 100,000 clones, roughly 80% seen once. V was pared by 3 bases and J by 6 bases, with 15 bases between. Germline loops: CDR1 SGHTA, CDR2 FQGNSA. This CDR3 region has 15 residues. The TCR originated in a woman in her 70s with acute or convalescent COVID-19. V usage is TRBV7-2 and J usage is TRBJ2-1, with a weak D call TRBD1 (6 bases). The sample comprised peripheral blood. The chain's CDR3 is CASSFGQMVGNEQFF. The CDR3 DNA reads TGTGCCAGCAGCTTCGGACAGATGGTCGGCAATGAGCAGTTCTTC.